What follows describes a single T cell receptor (beta chain). What it binds is not known. These data belong to a study of OX40 agonist ivuxolimab in advanced cancers. Overall study context: Two patients with cutaneous melanoma and one with hepatocellular carcinoma, three in total, showed partial responses.

The length of the CDR3 is 15 residues. Germline values: CDR1 MNHEY, CDR2 SMNVEV (reference sequence). The germline V and J ends were trimmed by 3 bases and 2 bases, with 11 bases remaining between them. Overall study findings and caveats: The antigens recognized by the expanded peripheral T cells, that is their antigen specificity, were not determined.

Profiling relied on immunoSEQ multiplex PCR, and the TCRdb table lists in-frame clones only, not all of them. The sample lists about 28,000 clones, 65% to 80% occurring once. This specimen was CD4+ or CD8+ T cells sorted from blood, taken in a trial of the OX40 agonist ivuxolimab. The chain joins TRBV27 to TRBJ2-4; tentatively, D is TRBD1 (5 bases). The source is an adult with an advanced solid tumor such as melanoma, head and neck, liver or kidney cancer. As DNA, the CDR3 is TGTGCCAGCAGTTTTAGTGCAGGGTCCAAAAACATTCAGTACTTC. Translating it yields CASSFSAGSKNIQYF.